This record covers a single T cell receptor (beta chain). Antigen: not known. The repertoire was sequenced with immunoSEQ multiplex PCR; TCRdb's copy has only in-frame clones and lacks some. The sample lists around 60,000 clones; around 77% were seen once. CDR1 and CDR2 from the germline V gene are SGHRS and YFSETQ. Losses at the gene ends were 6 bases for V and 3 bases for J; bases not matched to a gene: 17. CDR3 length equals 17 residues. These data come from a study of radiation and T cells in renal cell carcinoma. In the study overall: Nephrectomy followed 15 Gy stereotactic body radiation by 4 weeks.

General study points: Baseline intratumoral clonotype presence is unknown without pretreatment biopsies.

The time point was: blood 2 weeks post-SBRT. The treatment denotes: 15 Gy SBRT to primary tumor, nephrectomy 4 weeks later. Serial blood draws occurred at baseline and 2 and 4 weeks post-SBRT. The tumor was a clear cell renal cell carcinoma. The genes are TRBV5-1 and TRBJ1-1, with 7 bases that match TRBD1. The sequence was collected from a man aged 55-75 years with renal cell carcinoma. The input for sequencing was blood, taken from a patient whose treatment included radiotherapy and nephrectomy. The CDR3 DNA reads TGCGCCAGCACCCTTCAGGGGGGCCCGAAATGGTACACTGAAGCTTTCTTT. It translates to CASTLQGGPKWYTEAFF. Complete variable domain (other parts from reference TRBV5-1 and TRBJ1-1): KAGVTQTPRYLIKTRGQQVTLSCSPISGHRSVSWYQQTPGQGLQFLFEYFSETQRNKGNFPGRFSGRQFSNSRSEMNVSTLELGDSALYLCASTLQGGPKWYTEAFFGQGTRLTVV.